Listed below are T cell receptor beta chains from one sample, sequenced in a study of blood T cells in healthy people across ages. One entry per CDR3 protein, called by TCRdb with MiXCR from the 5' RACE reads. Of about 1.8 million distinct CDR3 sequences listed, approximately 50% are singletons. The sequenced sample consisted of blood. The receptors were gathered from a woman in her 40s in good health. Each CDR3 is given with its conserved first and last residue. Fields, in order: V gene, clone size, CDR3 length, J gene, CDR3 protein. Size is stated for part of the rows, as once, few or many counts, or as a class when the clone is expanded.

TRBV7-9	.	14	TRBJ2-5	CASSVRGGEDEQYF
TRBV28	.	11	TRBJ1-1	CASTGGRGAFF
TRBV3-1	few	13	TRBJ2-5	CASRRTEQETQYF
TRBV24-1	few	16	TRBJ2-5	CATSEPSSGVQETQYF
TRBV19	.	13	TRBJ1-2	CASDPGANYGYTF
TRBV7-2	few	13	TRBJ2-3	CASSSYSPDTQYF
TRBV4-2	.	19	TRBJ1-6	CASSQDVKGLPAGNSPLHF
TRBV5-1	.	17	TRBJ2-2	CASSLSSGGANTGELFF
TRBV4-2	few	13	.	CASSQAPGNEQYF
TRBV12-3/TRBV12-4	.	14	TRBJ2-5	CASSVPSAQETQYF
TRBV7-2	.	16	TRBJ2-6	CASSARLVAGANVLTF
TRBV27	.	18	TRBJ2-7	CASSLGTGWGKGSYEQYF
TRBV29-1	.	14	TRBJ2-3	CSVVQGLNTDTQYF
TRBV7-2	.	13	TRBJ2-5	CASGNGGGLTQYF
TRBV6-6	.	13	.	CASSCSGMNEQYF
TRBV10-3	few	12	TRBJ1-5	CAISEWDQPQHF
TRBV20-1	once	14	TRBJ2-7	CSAWAATDPYEQYF
TRBV5-1	.	15	TRBJ1-2	CASSHSPILGGGYTF
TRBV7-2	.	16	TRBJ2-3	CASRPPGLAGTDTQYF
TRBV20-1	.	11	TRBJ2-4	CSPLSKNIQYF
TRBV20-1	few	13	TRBJ1-2	CSAREQVDYGYTF
TRBV7-9	.	14	TRBJ1-2	CASSPDRAYTGYTF
TRBV4-2	.	14	TRBJ2-2	CASSPSRNAGELFF
TRBV3-1	.	13	TRBJ2-1	CAIGTPSYNEQFF
TRBV7-2	once	16	TRBJ2-3	CASSKGGVGRADTQYF
TRBV20-1	.	15	TRBJ2-1	CSASGTGPAYNEQFF
TRBV20-1	.	18	TRBJ2-4	CSASGTGTGGLAKNIQYF
TRBV12-3/TRBV12-4	few	12	TRBJ1-1	CASRADSGEAFF
TRBV20-1	.	15	TRBJ2-7	CSARVGQRVSYEQYF
TRBV13	.	14	TRBJ1-2	CASSSGGGPYGYTF
TRBV20-1	once	14	TRBJ2-1	CSARGLAGNNEQFF
TRBV18	.	14	TRBJ1-2	CASSPVQGIGGYTF
TRBV5-6	.	13	TRBJ2-3	CASSKTSADTQYF